This T cell receptor (beta chain) was sequenced in a study of cytomegalovirus exposure and HLA in healthy donors. Findings and limits, study-wide: Using a false discovery rate of 0.05, a later analysis showed that 15,000 to 20,000 TCR beta sequences were associated with HLA alleles.

Germline V gives CDR1 LNHDA, CDR2 SQIVND (reference sequence). V dropped 4 bases and J dropped 7; count of bases not matched to a gene: 9. The CDR3 sequence is 15 residues long. PCR amplification relied on 60 Vbeta primers (plus 13 Jbeta primers). Clones were sequenced by immunoSEQ multiplex PCR, and TCRdb holds only the in-frame ones, with some missing. The sample records about 140,000 clones, roughly 78% being singletons. Points on this clone: Antigen unknown.

Sample: PBMCs. The rearrangement links TRBV19 to TRBJ1-5, with 8 bases that match TRBD1. The clonotype comes from a female donor in good health and CMV-seronegative. The CDR3 reads CASSRSQGVNQPQHF. The CDR3 DNA reads as TGTGCCAGTAGTAGATCACAGGGGGTCAACCAGCCCCAGCATTTT.